Below, 28 T cell receptor beta chains from the same sample are listed, as sequenced in a study of cytomegalovirus exposure and HLA in healthy donors. Sequenced by immunoSEQ multiplex PCR; TCRdb stores in-frame clones only, minus some. This table holds 150,000 or so clones, approximately 89% found once. Sample: PBMCs. These receptors were taken from a woman between 18 and 30 years old in good health and CMV-seronegative.

The chain combines TRBV14 with TRBJ1-2, with D hard to call. The V end was cut by 1 base, the J end by 8 bases, with 14 bases between. In germline, CDR1 is SGHDN, CDR2 FVKESK. The CDR3 length is 14 residues. CDR3 sequence: CASSQVSTVEGYTF. The CDR3 DNA is TGTGCCAGCAGCCAAGTCTCTACAGTTGAAGGCTACACCTTC.

This chain connects TRBV5-1 to TRBJ1-4, with 8 bases fitting TRBD1. CDR1 and CDR2 from the germline V gene are SGHRS and YFSETQ. CDR3 size: 15 residues. Trimming at V came to 4 bases and at J to 2 bases, leaving 4 bases not matched to a gene. The CDR3 reads CASSVDRATNEKLFF. CDR3 coding DNA: TGCGCCAGCAGCGTGGACAGGGCGACTAATGAAAAACTGTTTTTT.

The chain has TRBV5-1 and TRBJ1-4; maybe TRBD1 (5 bases). This CDR3 is 15 amino acids long. Germline V gives CDR1 SGHRS, CDR2 YFSETQ. V lost 1 base and J 5 bases, leaving 12 bases between the germline ends. Here the CDR3 DNA reads TGCGCCAGCAGCTTGTTCGGACAAGAGAATGAAAAACTGTTTTTT. As protein: CASSLFGQENEKLFF.

The chain is built from TRBV6-1 and TRBJ2-1; 11 bases match TRBD1. V gave up 3 bases and J gave up 3 bases; unmatched junction bases: 1. The CDR3 consists of 15 residues. Germline V gene data show CDR1 as MNHNS and CDR2 as SASEGT. The CDR3 sequence: CASSEGTGGYNEQFF. The DNA of the CDR3 is TGTGCCAGCAGTGAGGGGACAGGGGGCTACAATGAGCAGTTCTTC.

The rearrangement joins TRBV18 to TRBJ2-7; the D gene is possibly TRBD1 (5 bases). Germline loops: CDR1 KGHSH, CDR2 LQKENI. Trimming left V 0 bases short and J 5 bases short, with 11 bases between. This CDR3 spans 14 amino acids. DNA of the CDR3: TGTGCCAGCTCACCACCGGGAAGGGGAAACGAGCAGTACTTC. It is translated as CASSPPGRGNEQYF.

As to this clone: The same CDR3 also results from other DNA sequences found in this sample. The chain carries TRBV5-1 and TRBJ1-1; 7 bases are shared with TRBD1. In germline, CDR1 is SGHRS, CDR2 YFSETQ. The CDR3 length is 13 residues. V lost 1 base, J lost 3 bases, and 0 bases stayed unmatched. Here the CDR3 reads CASSLQGDTEAFF. CDR3 nucleotides: TGCGCCAGCAGCTTGCAGGGGGACACTGAAGCTTTCTTT. Full variable domain (rest looked up from reference TRBV5-1 and TRBJ1-1): KAGVTQTPRYLIKTRGQQVTLSCSPISGHRSVSWYQQTPGQGLQFLFEYFSETQRNKGNFPGRFSGRQFSNSRSEMNVSTLELGDSALYLCASSLQGDTEAFFGQGTRLTVV.

J is TRBJ2-1 and V is TRBV27; TRBD1 is a possible D gene (5 bases). The CDR3 is made up of 14 amino acids. V gave up 6 bases and J gave up 0 bases, with 9 bases separating them. CDR1 is MNHEY and CDR2 is SMNVEV in the germline V gene (reference sequence). CDR3 protein: CASRGQASYNEQFF. Here the CDR3 DNA reads TGTGCCAGCAGGGGGCAGGCCTCCTACAATGAGCAGTTCTTC.

This clone occurred a few times. The rearrangement links TRBV6-5 to TRBJ1-5; TRBD1 aligns across 10 bases. V lost 5 bases, J lost 5 bases, and 3 bases stayed unmatched. The CDR3 length is 14 residues. Germline CDR1 is MNHEY and CDR2 is SVGAGI. The CDR3 protein is CASSAGQGYQPQHF. DNA of the CDR3: TGTGCCAGCAGTGCGGGACAGGGGTATCAGCCCCAGCATTTT.

This rearrangement joins TRBV4-1 to TRBJ2-7; D is perhaps TRBD2 (6 bases). The V end lost 2 bases, the J end lost 0 bases, and 17 bases lay between the germline ends. Germline V lookup: CDR1 MGHRA, CDR2 YSYEKL. This CDR3 has 17 residues. The CDR3 region has the DNA TGCGCCAGCAGCCAACCTAACCTTAGCGGATTCTCCTACGAGCAGTACTTC. Residues: CASSQPNLSGFSYEQYF.

The chain joins TRBV18 to TRBJ1-1; 8 positions match TRBD1. Germline V gives CDR1 KGHSH, CDR2 LQKENI. CDR3 length equals 15 residues. The trim removed 5 bases at V and 2 bases at J, leaving 7 bases unmatched. CDR3 in DNA: TGTGCCAGCTCAATAAACAGGGGGTTTAACACTGAAGCTTTCTTT. Translated: CASSINRGFNTEAFF.

The chain carries TRBV19 and TRBJ1-1; the match to TRBD1 covers 7 bases. Germline V gene lookup returns CDR1 LNHDA and CDR2 SQIVND (reference sequence). The CDR3 is 12 residues long. The junction had 3 bases not matched to a gene; V was cut back by 10 bases and J by 1 base. The DNA for the CDR3 is TGTGCCACCACAGGGGCGAACACTGAAGCTTTCTTT. The encoded protein is CATTGANTEAFF.

The rearrangement links TRBV15 to TRBJ1-4; 7 bases map to TRBD1. This CDR3 has 14 residues. CDR1 LNHNV and CDR2 YYDKDF come from the germline V gene (reference sequence). J lost 6 bases, V lost 1 base, and 2 bases had no gene match. CDR3 coding DNA: TGTGCCACCAGCAGAGGACAGGGCGATGAAAAACTGTTTTTT. This translates into CATSRGQGDEKLFF.

This chain connects TRBV12-5 to TRBJ2-3; D perhaps matches TRBD2 (5 bases). Germline CDR1 LGHNT, CDR2 FRNRAP. The V end was cut by 7 bases, the J end by 3 bases, with 11 bases between. The CDR3 runs 13 residues. DNA of the CDR3: TGTGCTAGTGAAGAGGGTTGGACAGATACGCAGTATTTT. Encoded protein: CASEEGWTDTQYF.

The V call is TRBV18, the J call TRBJ2-7, with 8 nucleotides matching TRBD2. With V trimmed by 2 bases and J by 0 bases, 0 bases remained unmatched. Germline V gives CDR1 KGHSH, CDR2 LQKENI. The CDR3 spans 14 residues. CDR3 sequence (DNA): TGTGCCAGCTCACCAGGGACTAGCTCCTACGAGCAGTACTTC. It codes for CASSPGTSSYEQYF. Full variable domain (outside the CDR3, taken from reference TRBV18 and TRBJ2-7): NAGVMQNPRHLVRRRGQEARLRCSPMKGHSHVYWYRQLPEEGLKFMVYLQKENIIDESGMPKERFSAEFPKEGPSILRIQQVVRGDSAAYFCASSPGTSSYEQYFGPGTRLTVT.

CDR3 in amino acids: CASSLAGAGWNEQFF. CDR3 DNA sequence: TGCGCCAGCAGCTTGGCGGGAGCGGGGTGGAATGAGCAGTTCTTC. This chain connects TRBV5-1 to TRBJ2-1; 7 positions match TRBD2. The trim removed 0 bases at V and 7 bases at J, leaving 7 bases unmatched. The CDR3 is 15 residues long. In germline, CDR1 is SGHRS, CDR2 YFSETQ.

CDR3 in amino acids: CASSQLHAPSNQPQHF. The CDR3 nucleotides read TGTGCCAGCAGCCAACTGCATGCGCCCAGCAATCAGCCCCAGCATTTT. The rearrangement links TRBV5-6 to TRBJ1-5; D not certain. This CDR3 is built from 16 residues. V dropped 4 bases and J dropped 1 base, with 15 bases sitting between them. Per germline, CDR1 SGHDT and CDR2 YYEEEE.

The V gene is TRBV9, the J gene TRBJ2-2, with 10 bases matching TRBD2. The germline V gene has CDR1 SGDLS and CDR2 YYNGEE. The CDR3 sequence is 12 residues long. Written as DNA, the CDR3 is TGTGGTTCTAGCGGGGGCACCGGGGAGCTGTTTTTT. Protein sequence: CGSSGGTGELFF.

V is TRBV25-1 and J is TRBJ2-7, with a possible D match to TRBD1 (6 bases). The germline V and J ends were trimmed by 2 bases and 0 bases, with 11 bases remaining between them. The CDR3 consists of 15 residues. CDR1 is MGHDK and CDR2 is SYGVNS in the germline V gene. Here the CDR3 reads CASSEVTGSSYEQYF. The CDR3 DNA reads TGTGCCAGCAGTGAAGTGACAGGAAGCTCCTACGAGCAGTACTTC.

The CDR3 loop is CASSSGTGGGETQYF. CDR3 sequence (DNA): TGTGCCAGCAGCTCCGGGACAGGTGGGGGGGAGACCCAGTACTTC. The V call is TRBV7-9, the J call TRBJ2-5, with 8 nucleotides matching TRBD1. The V gene's germline CDR1 is SEHNR and CDR2 FQNEAQ (reference sequence). The CDR3 runs to 15 residues. Unmatched junction bases numbered 9, after V lost 4 bases and J lost 5 bases.

The V and J genes are TRBV27 and TRBJ2-7; D is perhaps TRBD2 (7 bases). The CDR3 has 16 amino acids. The ends were cut back, 6 bases at V and 5 bases at J, with 23 bases in the middle. Per the germline V gene, CDR1 is MNHEY and CDR2 is SMNVEV (reference sequence). For the CDR3, the DNA is TGTGCCAGCAGCGCCCGTTGGGGGGGCGGGTTACACGAGCAGTACTTC. This encodes CASSARWGGGLHEQYF.

V and J are TRBV5-1 and TRBJ1-2; the match to TRBD1 covers 8 bases. Germline V gives CDR1 SGHRS, CDR2 YFSETQ. Trimming cost V 4 bases and J 0 bases; bases outside gene matches: 8. This CDR3 region has 16 residues. The CDR3 DNA reads TGCGCCAGCAGCGACGACAGGGGTCAGACTAACTATGGCTACACCTTC. Encoded protein: CASSDDRGQTNYGYTF.

The chain joins TRBV10-2 to TRBJ2-5; D is unclear. This CDR3 has 15 residues. Germline CDR1 is WSHSY and CDR2 is SAAADI. Trimming pared 6 bases from V and 1 base from J, leaving 15 bases between. Written as DNA, the CDR3 is TGCGCCAGCAGAGAAAATAACATGGTCCAAGAGACCCAGTACTTC. Translating gives CASRENNMVQETQYF.

The V call is TRBV10-3, the J call TRBJ2-1; 7 nucleotides align to TRBD1. CDR3 length: 11 amino acids. Germline values: CDR1 ENHRY, CDR2 SYGVKD. V lost 6 bases to trimming and J lost 10 bases; unmatched junction nucleotides: 3. This CDR3 is CAIREQGEQFF. The DNA of the CDR3 is TGTGCCATCAGAGAACAGGGGGAGCAGTTCTTC.

The V and J genes are TRBV5-1 and TRBJ1-1, with D perhaps TRBD1 (5 bases). Trimming shortened V by 1 base and J by 2 bases, and 12 bases separated the two germline ends. The CDR3 totals 15 residues. The germline V gene encodes CDR1 SGHRS and CDR2 YFSETQ. The CDR3 is CASSLRIGHNTEAFF. The CDR3 nucleotides are TGCGCCAGCAGCTTGCGTATCGGACACAACACTGAAGCTTTCTTT.

CDR3 region: CASSLVPLQETQYF. CDR3 in DNA: TGTGCCAGCAGCTTAGTGCCCCTACAAGAGACCCAGTACTTC. The chain employs TRBV7-9 and TRBJ2-5; no definite D call. Looked up from germline, CDR1 is SEHNR and CDR2 is FQNEAQ (reference sequence). The CDR3 extends over 14 amino acids. Trimming pared 1 base from V and 2 bases from J, leaving 8 bases between.

The chain carries TRBV2 and TRBJ2-7, with D unresolved. The germline V and J ends were trimmed by 3 bases and 1 base, with 13 bases remaining between them. CDR1 SNHLY and CDR2 FYNNEI come from the germline V gene. This CDR3 spans 15 amino acids. CDR3 in amino acids: CASSDVAADSYEQYF. CDR3 coding DNA: TGTGCCAGCAGTGATGTAGCCGCGGATTCCTACGAGCAGTACTTC.

V and J are TRBV11-2 and TRBJ1-2, with 7 nucleotides matching TRBD1. The V gene end was trimmed by 5 bases and the J gene end by 4 bases; junction bases not matched to a gene: 13. The CDR3 extends over 16 amino acids. From germline, CDR1 is SGHAT and CDR2 FQNNGV. This CDR3 reads CASSNGQQGMTYGYTF. The CDR3 DNA reads TGTGCCAGCAGCAACGGTCAACAGGGGATGACCTATGGCTACACCTTC.

V gene TRBV7-9 combines with J gene TRBJ2-5; 7 bases align to TRBD1. Germline V gene sequence: CDR1 SEHNR, CDR2 FQNEAQ (reference sequence). V was clipped by 5 bases and J by 3 bases; unmatched bases: 9. The CDR3 is 15 amino acids. DNA of the CDR3: TGTGCCAGCAGCCCACCCAGGGGGTTGGAAGAGACCCAGTACTTC. It yields the protein CASSPPRGLEETQYF.